A single sample gave rise to the 10 T cell receptor beta chains below, sequenced in a study of technical replicates of blood from a few donors. Clones were read by immunoSEQ multiplex PCR, and TCRdb kept only the in-frame ones, dropping some. The sample shows almost 55,000 clones, less than 95% of them seen only once. The sample was T cells isolated from PBMCs. The receptors stem from a human donor in good health.

The chain employs TRBV5-4 and TRBJ2-5; D is ambiguous. Germline V gives CDR1 SGHNT, CDR2 YYREEE (reference sequence). The V gene lost 3 bases and the J gene lost 0 bases, with 9 bases spanning the gap. The CDR3 extends over 14 amino acids. DNA for the CDR3: TGTGCCAGCAGCTCACAGACGTACCAAGAGACCCAGTACTTC. Translation: CASSSQTYQETQYF. The variable domain in full, with the rest retrieved from reference TRBV5-4 and TRBJ2-5, is ETGVTQSPTHLIKTRGQQVTLRCSSQSGHNTVSWYQQALGQGPQFIFQYYREEENGRGNFPPRFSGLQFPNYSSELNVNALELDDSALYLCASSSQTYQETQYFGPGTRLLVL.

The CDR3 loop reads CASSRPTEDTQYF. CDR3 nucleotides: TGCGCCAGCAGTCGTCCCACGGAGGATACGCAGTATTTT. The V call is TRBV5-1, the J call TRBJ2-3; D gene ambiguous. The V end lost 5 bases, the J end lost 6 bases, and 13 bases lay between the germline ends. In germline, CDR1 is SGHRS, CDR2 YFSETQ. There are 13 residues in the CDR3.

This rearrangement joins TRBV7-9 to TRBJ1-1, with TRBD1 matching over 8 bases. From germline, CDR1 is SEHNR and CDR2 FQNEAQ (reference sequence). J lost 4 bases, V lost 5 bases, and 9 bases had no gene match. The CDR3 loop spans 15 amino acids. CDR3: CASSPKDRDGTEAFF. The CDR3 DNA reads as TGTGCCAGCAGCCCCAAGGACAGGGATGGCACTGAAGCTTTCTTT.

The chain combines TRBV5-1 with TRBJ1-1; TRBD1 might be the D (6 bases). This CDR3 is 13 amino acids long. The V end lost 7 bases, the J end lost 5 bases, and 15 bases lay between the germline ends. Germline lookup yields CDR1 SGHRS and CDR2 YFSETQ. In DNA form, the CDR3 reads TGCGCCAGCGGATTTCAAGGGGGTACTGAAGCTTTCTTT. Protein product: CASGFQGGTEAFF.

This chain connects TRBV7-9 to TRBJ1-2, with 7 positions matching TRBD1. Germline trimming cut 4 bases from V and 8 bases from J; bases unmatched to any gene: 10. The CDR3 spans 14 residues. The germline V gene encodes CDR1 SEHNR and CDR2 FQNEAQ (reference sequence). The CDR3 protein is CASSSLQGLLGYTF. As DNA, the CDR3 is TGTGCCAGCAGCTCGTTACAGGGGTTACTCGGCTACACCTTC.

The chain links TRBV7-9 to TRBJ2-7; 12 bases match TRBD2. This CDR3 has 16 residues. Germline trimming cut 5 bases from V and 7 bases from J; bases unmatched to any gene: 12. Germline V gene data show CDR1 as SEHNR and CDR2 as FQNEAQ (reference sequence). The CDR3 loop is CASSPTRLAGVGEQYF. The DNA of the CDR3 is TGTGCCAGCAGCCCCACCCGACTAGCGGGAGTTGGAGAGCAGTACTTC.

V gene TRBV19 combines with J gene TRBJ1-6, with 7 bases that match TRBD1. V shed 2 bases, J shed 7 bases, and the junction held 8 bases outside the gene matches. CDR3 size: 16 residues. CDR1 LNHDA and CDR2 SQIVND come from the germline V gene (reference sequence). This chain's CDR3 is CASSIQGDIGNSPLHF. The CDR3 nucleotides read TGTGCCAGTAGTATACAGGGGGACATCGGGAATTCACCCCTCCACTTT.

This clone was observed a handful of times. The V call is TRBV9, the J call TRBJ1-3; possibly TRBD1 for D (5 bases). Trimming removed 1 base from V and 0 bases from J, with 8 bases in between. This CDR3 has 15 residues. Germline V gene sequence: CDR1 SGDLS, CDR2 YYNGEE. CDR3 residues: CASSVTGTSGNTIYF. The DNA for the CDR3 is TGTGCCAGCAGCGTAACAGGCACCTCTGGAAACACCATATATTTT.

The chain combines TRBV9 with TRBJ1-1; no reliable D call. V lost 3 bases, J lost 1 base, and 13 bases lay in between. The CDR3 is made up of 15 amino acids. Germline CDR1 and CDR2: SGDLS and YYNGEE. CDR3 residues: CASSGRQHTNTEAFF. CDR3 coding DNA: TGTGCCAGCAGCGGACGACAACATACGAACACTGAAGCTTTCTTT.

The chain employs TRBV7-3 and TRBJ2-2; 9 positions match TRBD2. Germline V gives CDR1 SGHTA, CDR2 FQGTGA. Trimming removed 5 bases from V and 0 bases from J; junction bases left unmatched: 10. The CDR3 covers 18 residues. The CDR3 loop reads CASSLRPSGASNTGELFF. The CDR3 DNA is TGTGCCAGCAGCCTGAGGCCTAGCGGGGCGTCGAACACCGGGGAGCTGTTTTTT.